This T cell receptor beta chain was identified in a study of STAT5B mutations in CD4+ large granular lymphocyte leukemia. V lost 3 bases and J 0 bases, leaving 9 bases between the germline ends. The CDR3 contains 14 residues. Per germline, CDR1 WSHSY and CDR2 SAAADI. Sequencing was performed with immunoSEQ multiplex PCR; in TCRdb, only in-frame clones are kept and a portion is missing. The table has about 40,000 clones, around 85% seen once; the top ten hold around 0.37%. The receptor's source is a human donor in good health. The specimen was CD4+ T cells from blood buffy coats. This chain connects TRBV10-2 to TRBJ2-7; perhaps TRBD2 as D (6 bases). CDR3 sequence (DNA): TGCGCCAGCAGTGAAGGGCGGGGCTCCTACGAGCAGTACTTC. Its protein product is CASSEGRGSYEQYF.